This T cell receptor beta chain emerged from a study of T cells after somatic rescue of genetic block (dated by TCRdb to the early 2020s). Study-level background: The study assessed how robust, over the long term, a T-cell system was when the system had developed through somatic rescue of a genetic block in T-cell development.

Library generation was performed with the immunoSEQ multiplex PCR assay. TCRdb retrieved this table from immuneACCESS and kept in-frame rearrangements only. Not all clones are present; in checked studies, unresolved V genes account for under half, and no reason is known for the remainder. The table for this sample lists approximately 88,000 clones; just under 90% of them were counted only once. The ten largest clones take up roughly 1.7% of the sample. For this clone: Its target antigen remains unknown. The record has no base qualities; no much larger clone is one base away.

The V end loses 1 base and the J end loses 9 bases, and a stretch of 15 bases separates them. The CDR3 spans 14 residues, from the cysteine through the phenylalanine. Kept here is only the CDR3 DNA, which spans 42 bases and is read in frame from base 1. In the germline V gene (reference sequence), CDR1 corresponds to SEHNR and CDR2 to FQNEAQ. The sample consisted of peripheral blood mononuclear cells (PBMCs). This chain joins TRBV7-9 to TRBJ1-2, with a weak D call of TRBD1 (5 bases match). This receptor was obtained from a woman younger than 35. The CDR3 protein: CASSLEGVRRRYTF. In nucleotide form, the sequence is TGTGCCAGCAGCTTAGAAGGGGTCCGTCGCCGCTACACCTTC.